The present TCR beta chain was sequenced within a study of blood T cells in healthy people across ages. Points from the study as a whole: A roughly linear age-dependent decrease characterized TCR beta diversity per million T cells. Naive and antigen-experienced cells could not be conclusively compared, given unsorted PBMCs. Naive T cell percentage showed a strong correlation with the diversity of TCR beta.

Note on this clonotype: The antigen remains unidentified.

The CDR3 sequence is 15 residues long. V was trimmed by 0 bases and J by 2 bases, leaving 11 bases between them. Germline-derived CDR1 and CDR2 are SGDLS and YYNGEE. Sample-barcoded 5' priming and a J-beta primer mix drove a second PCR of about 6 to 11 cycles. Each cDNA molecule carried a tag from a template-switch adaptor that contained 12 random nucleotides. Each CDR3 protein is one row after TCRdb ran MiXCR on the 5' RACE reads. Of 1.5 million to 2 million distinct CDR3 sequences listed, around 35% are singletons. This receptor was identified in a woman aged 30 to 39 in good health. Sequenced input: blood. This chain uses TRBV9 with TRBJ2-5; a weak D match, TRBD1 (6 bases). CDR3 protein: CASSVDTGRQETQYF. CDR3 bases: TGTGCCAGCAGCGTAGACACAGGGCGTCAAGAGACCCAGTACTTC.